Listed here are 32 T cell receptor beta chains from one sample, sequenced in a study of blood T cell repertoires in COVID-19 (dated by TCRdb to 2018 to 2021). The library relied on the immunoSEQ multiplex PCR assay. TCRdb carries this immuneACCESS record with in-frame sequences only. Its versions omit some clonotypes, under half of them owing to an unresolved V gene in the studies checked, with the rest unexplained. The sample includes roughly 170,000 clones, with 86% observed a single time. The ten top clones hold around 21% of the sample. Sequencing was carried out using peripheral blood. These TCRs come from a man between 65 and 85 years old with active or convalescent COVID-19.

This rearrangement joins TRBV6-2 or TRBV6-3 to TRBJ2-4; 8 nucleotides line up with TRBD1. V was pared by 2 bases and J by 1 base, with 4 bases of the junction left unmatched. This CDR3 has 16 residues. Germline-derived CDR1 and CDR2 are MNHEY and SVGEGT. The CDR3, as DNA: TGTGCCAGCAGTTACGACAGGGGTCCCGCCAAAAACATTCAGTACTTC. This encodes CASSYDRGPAKNIQYF.

In DNA, the CDR3 is TGTGCCAGTAGTATAGGGGGGGGTACTCCTAGTGAGCAGTACTTC. This translates into CASSIGGGTPSEQYF. The chain has TRBV19 and TRBJ2-7, with 7 bases that match TRBD2. The V and J ends lost 1 base and 7 bases, in that order; junction bases with no gene match: 10. The germline CDR1 and CDR2 sequences are LNHDA and SQIVND (reference sequence). There are 15 residues in the CDR3.

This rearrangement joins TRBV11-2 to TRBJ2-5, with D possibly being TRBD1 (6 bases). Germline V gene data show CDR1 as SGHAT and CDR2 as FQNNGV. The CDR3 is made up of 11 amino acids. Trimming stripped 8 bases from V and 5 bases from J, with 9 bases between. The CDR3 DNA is TGTGCCAGCGGCACAGGGGAGACCCAGTACTTC. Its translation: CASGTGETQYF.

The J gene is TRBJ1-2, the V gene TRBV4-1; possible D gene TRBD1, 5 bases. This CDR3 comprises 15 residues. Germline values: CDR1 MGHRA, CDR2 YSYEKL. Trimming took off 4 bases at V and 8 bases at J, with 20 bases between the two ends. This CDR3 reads CASSLFGEGLEGYTF. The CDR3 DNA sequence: TGCGCCAGCAGCCTCTTTGGTGAGGGACTGGAGGGCTACACCTTC.

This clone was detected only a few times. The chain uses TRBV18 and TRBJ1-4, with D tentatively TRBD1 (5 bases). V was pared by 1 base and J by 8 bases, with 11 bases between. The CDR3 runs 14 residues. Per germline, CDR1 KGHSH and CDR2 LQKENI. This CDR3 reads CASSPRDSGEKLFF. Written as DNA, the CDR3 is TGTGCCAGCTCACCACGCGACAGTGGAGAAAAACTGTTTTTT.

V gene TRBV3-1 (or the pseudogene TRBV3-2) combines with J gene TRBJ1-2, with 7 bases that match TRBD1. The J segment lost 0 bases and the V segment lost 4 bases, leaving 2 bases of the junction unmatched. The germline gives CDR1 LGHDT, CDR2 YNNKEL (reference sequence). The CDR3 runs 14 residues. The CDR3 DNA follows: TGTGCCAGCAGCCGGGGACAGCCTAACTATGGCTACACCTTC. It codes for CASSRGQPNYGYTF.

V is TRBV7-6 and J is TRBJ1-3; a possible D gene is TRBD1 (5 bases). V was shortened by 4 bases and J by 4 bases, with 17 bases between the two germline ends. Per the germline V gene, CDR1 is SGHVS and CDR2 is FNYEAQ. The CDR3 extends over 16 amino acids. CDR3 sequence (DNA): TGTGCCAGCAGCTCCGCTGGACAAGGGATCGGAAACACCATATATTTT. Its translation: CASSSAGQGIGNTIYF. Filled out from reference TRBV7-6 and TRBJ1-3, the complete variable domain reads GAGVSQSPRYKVTKRGQDVALRCDPISGHVSLYWYRQALGQGPEFLTYFNYEAQQDKSGLPNDRFSAERPEGSISTLTIQRTEQRDSAMYRCASSSAGQGIGNTIYFGEGSWLTVV.

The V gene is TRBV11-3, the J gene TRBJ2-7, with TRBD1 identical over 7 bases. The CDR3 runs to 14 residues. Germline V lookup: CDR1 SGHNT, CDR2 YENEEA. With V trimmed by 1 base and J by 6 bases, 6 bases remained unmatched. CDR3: CASSLGGTVSEQYF. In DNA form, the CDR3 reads TGTGCCAGCAGCTTAGGAGGGACAGTAAGCGAGCAGTACTTC.

The CDR3, as DNA: TGTGCCAGCAGTTTACGGCAGGGTCAGCCCCAGCATTTT. Protein product: CASSLRQGQPQHF. J is TRBJ1-5 and V is TRBV27; possible D gene TRBD1, 5 bases. The CDR3 runs 13 residues. Germline V gene lookup returns CDR1 MNHEY and CDR2 SMNVEV (reference sequence). Between the trimmed V and J ends, which lost 2 bases and 6 bases, there was a span of 8 bases.

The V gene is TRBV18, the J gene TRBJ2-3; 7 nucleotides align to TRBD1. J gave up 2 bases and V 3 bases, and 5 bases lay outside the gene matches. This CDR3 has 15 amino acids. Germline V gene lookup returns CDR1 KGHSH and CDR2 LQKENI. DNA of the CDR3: TGTGCCAGCTCACCCGCGACAGGGACCACAGATACGCAGTATTTT. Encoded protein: CASSPATGTTDTQYF.

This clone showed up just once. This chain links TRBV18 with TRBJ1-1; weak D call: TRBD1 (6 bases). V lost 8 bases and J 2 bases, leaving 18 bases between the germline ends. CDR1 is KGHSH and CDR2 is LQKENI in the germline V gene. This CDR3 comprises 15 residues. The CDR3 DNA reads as TGTGCCAGCACCCCGACACAGGGTTTTAACACTGAAGCTTTCTTT. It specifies CASTPTQGFNTEAFF.

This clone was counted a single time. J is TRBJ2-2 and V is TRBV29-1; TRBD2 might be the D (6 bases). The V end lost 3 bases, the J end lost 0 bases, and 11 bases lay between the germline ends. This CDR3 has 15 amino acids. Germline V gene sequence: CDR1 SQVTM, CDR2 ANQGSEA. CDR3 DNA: TGCAGCGTTGACGGGCGGGACCCGAACACCGGGGAGCTGTTTTTT. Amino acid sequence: CSVDGRDPNTGELFF.

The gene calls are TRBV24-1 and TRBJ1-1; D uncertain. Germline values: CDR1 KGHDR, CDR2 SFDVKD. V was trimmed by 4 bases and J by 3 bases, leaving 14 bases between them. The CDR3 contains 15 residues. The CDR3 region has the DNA TGTGCCACCAGTGAAGGCGCGACACTTGACACTGAAGCTTTCTTT. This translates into CATSEGATLDTEAFF.

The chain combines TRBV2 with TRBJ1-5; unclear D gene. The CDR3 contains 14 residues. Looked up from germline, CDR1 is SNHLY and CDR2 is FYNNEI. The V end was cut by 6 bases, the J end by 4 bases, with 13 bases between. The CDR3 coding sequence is TGTGCCAGCAGGGGCGAAACGGTAAATCAGCCCCAGCATTTT. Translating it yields CASRGETVNQPQHF.

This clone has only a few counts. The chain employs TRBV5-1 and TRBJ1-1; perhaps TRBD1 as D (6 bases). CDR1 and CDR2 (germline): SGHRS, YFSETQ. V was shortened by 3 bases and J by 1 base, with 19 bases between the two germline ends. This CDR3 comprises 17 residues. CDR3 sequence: CASSSPTTGGGNTEAFF. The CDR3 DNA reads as TGCGCCAGCAGCTCACCGACGACAGGCGGCGGGAACACTGAAGCTTTCTTT.

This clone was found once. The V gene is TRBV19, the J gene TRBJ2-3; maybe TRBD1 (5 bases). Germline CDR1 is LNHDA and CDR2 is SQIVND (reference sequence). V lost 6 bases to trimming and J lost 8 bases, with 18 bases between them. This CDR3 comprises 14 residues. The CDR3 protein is CASRGQGPLGTQYF. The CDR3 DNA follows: TGTGCCAGTAGAGGCCAGGGCCCTCTGGGTACGCAGTATTTT.

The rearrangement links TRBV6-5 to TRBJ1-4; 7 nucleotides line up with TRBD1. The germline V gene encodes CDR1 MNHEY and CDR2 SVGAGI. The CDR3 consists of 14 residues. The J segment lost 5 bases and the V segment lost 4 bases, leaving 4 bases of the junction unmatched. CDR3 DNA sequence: TGTGCCAGCAGTTTTCAGGGGGAGAATGAAAAACTGTTTTTT. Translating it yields CASSFQGENEKLFF.

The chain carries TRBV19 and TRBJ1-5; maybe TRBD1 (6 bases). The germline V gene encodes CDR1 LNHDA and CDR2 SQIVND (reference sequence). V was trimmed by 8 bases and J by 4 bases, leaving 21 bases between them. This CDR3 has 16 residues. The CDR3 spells CASVPRSGVGNQPQHF. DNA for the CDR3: TGTGCCAGTGTCCCTCGGTCAGGGGTAGGGAATCAGCCCCAGCATTTT.

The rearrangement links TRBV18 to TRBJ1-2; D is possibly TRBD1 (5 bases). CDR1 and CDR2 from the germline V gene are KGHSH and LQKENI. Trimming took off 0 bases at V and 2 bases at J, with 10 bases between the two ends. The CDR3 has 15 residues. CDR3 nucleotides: TGTGCCAGCTCACCACCGGGGGGGAACAACTATGGCTACACCTTC. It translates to CASSPPGGNNYGYTF. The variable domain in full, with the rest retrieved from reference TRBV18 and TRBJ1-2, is NAGVMQNPRHLVRRRGQEARLRCSPMKGHSHVYWYRQLPEEGLKFMVYLQKENIIDESGMPKERFSAEFPKEGPSILRIQQVVRGDSAAYFCASSPPGGNNYGYTFGSGTRLTVV.

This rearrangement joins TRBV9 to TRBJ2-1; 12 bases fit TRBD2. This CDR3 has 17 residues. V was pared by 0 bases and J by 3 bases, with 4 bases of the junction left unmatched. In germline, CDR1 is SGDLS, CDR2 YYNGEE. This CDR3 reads CASSVEASGGGYNEQFF. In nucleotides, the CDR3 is TGTGCCAGCAGCGTAGAGGCTAGCGGGGGGGGCTACAATGAGCAGTTCTTC.

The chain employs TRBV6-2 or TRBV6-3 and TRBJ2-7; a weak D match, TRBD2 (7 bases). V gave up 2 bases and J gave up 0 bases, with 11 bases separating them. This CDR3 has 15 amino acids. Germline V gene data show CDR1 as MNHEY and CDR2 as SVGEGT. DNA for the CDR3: TGTGCCAGCAGTTACGGGGGGGGCCCCTCCTACGAGCAGTACTTC. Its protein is CASSYGGGPSYEQYF.

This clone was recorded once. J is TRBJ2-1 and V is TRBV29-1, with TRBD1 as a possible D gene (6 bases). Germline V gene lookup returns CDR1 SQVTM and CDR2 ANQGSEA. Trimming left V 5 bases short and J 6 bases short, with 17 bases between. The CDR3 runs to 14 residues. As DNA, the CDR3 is TGCAGCGTTTACCCAAGGGGGTTTCCCAATGAGCAGTTCTTC. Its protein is CSVYPRGFPNEQFF.

The CDR3 DNA reads TGTGCCAGCAGTGATCCGGGACAGGGCAATTCACCCCTCCACTTT. Amino acid sequence: CASSDPGQGNSPLHF. The chain couples TRBV6-2 or TRBV6-3 to TRBJ1-6; 9 nucleotides line up with TRBD1. This CDR3 is 15 amino acids long. The germline V gene has CDR1 MNHEY and CDR2 SVGEGT. V was clipped by 5 bases and J by 7 bases; unmatched bases: 6.

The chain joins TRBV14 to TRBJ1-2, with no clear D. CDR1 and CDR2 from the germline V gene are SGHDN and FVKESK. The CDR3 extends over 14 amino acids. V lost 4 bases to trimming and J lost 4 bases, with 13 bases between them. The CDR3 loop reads CASSRTLAGYGYTF. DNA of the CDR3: TGTGCCAGCAGCCGAACCCTGGCGGGCTATGGCTACACCTTC.

The CDR3: CASSAQVNTEAFF. For the CDR3, the DNA is TGTGCCAGCAGTGCACAGGTGAACACTGAAGCTTTCTTT. The chain joins TRBV6-4 to TRBJ1-1; possibly TRBD1 for D (5 bases). The CDR3 extends over 13 amino acids. The germline CDR1 and CDR2 sequences are MRHNA and SNTAGT. V was clipped by 4 bases and J by 0 bases, with 6 bases between them.

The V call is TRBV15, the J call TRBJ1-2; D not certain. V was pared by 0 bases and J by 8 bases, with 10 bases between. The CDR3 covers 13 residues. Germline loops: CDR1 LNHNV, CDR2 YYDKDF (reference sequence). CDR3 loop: CATSRDSLAGYTF. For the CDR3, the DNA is TGTGCCACCAGCAGAGACTCATTAGCAGGCTACACCTTC.

CDR3 sequence: CASSTGTANYGYTF. In nucleotides, the CDR3 is TGTGCCAGTAGTACCGGGACAGCTAACTATGGCTACACCTTC. The chain is built from TRBV19 and TRBJ1-2; 7 bases match TRBD1. V dropped 4 bases and J dropped 0; count of bases not matched to a gene: 2. Germline-derived CDR1 and CDR2 are LNHDA and SQIVND (reference sequence). The CDR3 spans 14 residues. The variable domain in full, with the rest retrieved from reference TRBV19 and TRBJ1-2, is DGGITQSPKYLFRKEGQNVTLSCEQNLNHDAMYWYRQDPGQGLRLIYYSQIVNDFQKGDIAEGYSVSREKKESFPLTVTSAQKNPTAFYLCASSTGTANYGYTFGSGTRLTVV.

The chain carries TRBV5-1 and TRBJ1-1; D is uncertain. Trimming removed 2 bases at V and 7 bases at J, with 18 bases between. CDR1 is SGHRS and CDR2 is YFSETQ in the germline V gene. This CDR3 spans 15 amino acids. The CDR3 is CASSLTGPPAGEAFF. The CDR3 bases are TGCGCCAGCAGCTTAACCGGGCCCCCGGCGGGTGAAGCTTTCTTT.

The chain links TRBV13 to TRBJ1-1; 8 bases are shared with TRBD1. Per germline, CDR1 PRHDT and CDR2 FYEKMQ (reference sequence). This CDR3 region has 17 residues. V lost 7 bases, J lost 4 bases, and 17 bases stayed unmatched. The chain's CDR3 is CASNPENGRGRFTEAFF. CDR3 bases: TGTGCCAGCAACCCCGAGAATGGCAGGGGGCGTTTCACTGAAGCTTTCTTT.

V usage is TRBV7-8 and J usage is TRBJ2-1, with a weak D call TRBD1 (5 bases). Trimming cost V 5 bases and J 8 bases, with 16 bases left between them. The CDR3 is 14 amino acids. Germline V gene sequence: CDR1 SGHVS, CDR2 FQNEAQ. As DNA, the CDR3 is TGTGCCAGCAGCCCGAGGCAGGGTTTATATGAGCAGTTCTTC. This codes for CASSPRQGLYEQFF.

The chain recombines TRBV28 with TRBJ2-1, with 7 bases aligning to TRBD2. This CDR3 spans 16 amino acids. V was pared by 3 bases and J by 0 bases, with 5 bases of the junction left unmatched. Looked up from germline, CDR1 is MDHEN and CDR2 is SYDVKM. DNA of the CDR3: TGTGCCAGCAGTTTTGGGGGGGAGGACTCCTACAATGAGCAGTTCTTC. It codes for CASSFGGEDSYNEQFF.

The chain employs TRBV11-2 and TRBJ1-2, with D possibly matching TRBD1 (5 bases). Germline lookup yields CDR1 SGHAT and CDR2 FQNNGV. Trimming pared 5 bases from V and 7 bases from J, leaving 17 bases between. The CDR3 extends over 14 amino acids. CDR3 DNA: TGTGCCAGCAGCCGGGATGCGGGGGAGGCTGGCTACACCTTC. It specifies CASSRDAGEAGYTF.